These T cell receptor beta chains were read from a single sample in a study of control samples from healthy donors and cancer patients. Assay used: immunoSEQ multiplex PCR; TCRdb lists only in-frame clones, some missing. The repertoire has about 160,000 clones, roughly 93% of them found once; the top ten carry about 5.8%. The material sequenced was blood. The source is a man between 18 and 35 years old in good health. CDR3s include the opening cysteine and the closing phenylalanine or tryptophan. D genes are given only for firm matches.

d_gene,v_gene,j_gene,CDR3aa
TRBD1,TRBV9,TRBJ1-2,CASSPQGAGYGYTF
.,TRBV28,TRBJ1-2,CASEKGPYGYTF
TRBD1,TRBV19,TRBJ2-2,CASSLTGTGDGELFF
.,TRBV29-1,TRBJ1-1,CSASWGGDTEAFF
.,TRBV6-5,TRBJ2-6,CASSQTVAGANVLTF
.,TRBV27,TRBJ1-4,CASSPKNRVYGEKLFF
.,TRBV7-2,TRBJ2-7,CASSGKHYEQYF
.,TRBV4-1,TRBJ2-5,CASSQVLSGLETQYF
TRBD1,TRBV30,TRBJ2-2,CAWSVGIGTGVTGELFF
.,TRBV7-3,TRBJ1-3,CASSLIPRAATEGNTIYF
.,TRBV5-4,TRBJ2-1,CASSLSATLKGSYNEQFF
.,TRBV19,TRBJ1-1,CAVRYGNTEAFF
.,TRBV6-5,TRBJ2-7,CASSYSRVPDHYEQYF
TRBD1,TRBV5-1,TRBJ2-7,CASSLHNDRAGEQYF
TRBD2,TRBV11-2,TRBJ2-3,CASSWTSPLTDTQYF
TRBD1,TRBV28,TRBJ1-5,CASSLLGQTNQPQHF
.,TRBV18,TRBJ1-6,CASSPFAEGLHHNSPLHF
.,TRBV25-1,TRBJ2-5,CASSESAETQYF
.,TRBV13,TRBJ1-1,CASSLAGPVGTEAFF
.,TRBV5-4,TRBJ2-7,CASSIGTRWSIGSEQYF